This TCR beta chain is drawn from a study of T-cell reconstitution after alpha-beta-depleted transplantation in children. Germline V gives CDR1 SQVTM, CDR2 ANQGSEA. After removal of 4 bases from V and 6 bases from J, the junction contained 6 bases not matched to a gene. This CDR3 has 12 amino acids. Molecular barcoding with unique molecular identifiers was used for the TCRbeta library. MiXCR was run by TCRdb on the PCR reads, yielding one entry per CDR3 protein. The sample lists 440,000 or so distinct CDR3 sequences; approximately 41% were seen once. The chain links TRBV29-1 to TRBJ2-7; 7 bases agree with TRBD1. The sample in question was PBMCs, obtained before TCRalphabeta/CD19-depleted stem cell transplant. The source of this sequence is a girl aged 2-10 years with aplastic anemia, due to receive a stem cell transplant. The CDR3 region is CSVGQGATEQYF. CDR3 DNA: TGCAGCGTTGGACAGGGAGCGACCGAGCAGTACTTC.